This T cell receptor (beta chain) was sequenced in a study of T-cell memory formation after mild COVID-19. MiXCR, applied by TCRdb to the 5' RACE reads, yields one record per CDR3 protein. The data contain hundreds of thousands of distinct CDR3 sequences, around 15% of them seen just once; the ten biggest clones take up under 25%. The germline V gene has CDR1 MGHRA and CDR2 YSYEKL. This CDR3 region has 15 residues. Trimming removed 4 bases at V and 1 base at J, with 11 bases between. This rearrangement joins TRBV4-1 to TRBJ1-5; D remains ambiguous. This sequence was found in a man aged 18-30 years who had mild COVID-19 (a few samples of this study predate the infection). Cell type and time point are not known. Sequencing was carried out using PBMCs or a T cell subset sorted from them (not recorded which). In nucleotides, the CDR3 is TGCGCCAGCAGCCCACAGCGTTTGAGCAATCAGCCCCAGCATTTT. Translating it yields CASSPQRLSNQPQHF.